This T cell receptor beta chain was profiled in a study of identifying expanded T cells in peripheral blood. Study-wide results and caveats: Over around two and four weeks, about 16 and 20 clones changed, versus around 1.2 between replicates. Across healthy donors, higher total template counts meant significantly greater approximately two-week count variance.

Germline-derived CDR1 and CDR2 are LGHNA and YSLEER. Trimming stripped 3 bases from V and 4 bases from J, with 15 bases between. The CDR3 loop spans 15 amino acids. Only in-frame clones appear in the TCRdb table, and some are missing; sequencing was by immunoSEQ multiplex PCR. The sample carries some 100,000 clones, roughly 89% recorded once. Healthy donors had no documented immune events, such as infections, while sampled. Regarding this clone: What it recognizes is unknown.

The TCR originated in a person between 18 and 75 years old in good health. Sequenced material: blood. The chain recombines TRBV4-3 with TRBJ2-5, with D perhaps TRBD1 or TRBD2 (6 bases each). The CDR3 DNA sequence: TGCGCCAGCAGCCAGAGAGGGGGGCAGTTAGAGACCCAGTACTTC. It specifies CASSQRGGQLETQYF.